This TCR beta chain was retrieved from a study of T-cell reconstitution after alpha-beta-depleted transplantation in children. During its preparation, the TCRbeta library received unique molecular identifiers. TCRdb called the PCR reads again in MiXCR, with one record for every CDR3 protein. The sample carries approximately 520,000 distinct CDR3 sequences, around a third recorded once. There are a few counts of this clonotype. The CDR3 has 19 residues. Germline-derived CDR1 and CDR2 are ENHRY and SYGVKD. V lost 2 bases, J lost 3 bases, and 22 bases lay in between. The sample was PBMCs from the stem cell graft donor, taken from the stem cell graft. The chain recombines TRBV10-3 with TRBJ2-2; the D call may be TRBD1 or TRBD2 (6 bases each). This clonotype originated in a human donor who donated a stem cell graft to a child with aplastic anemia. For the CDR3, the DNA is TGTGCCATCAGTGAGACACCTGCCCTTGGGGGGCTGTACACCGGGGAGCTGTTTTTT. Its translation is CAISETPALGGLYTGELFF.